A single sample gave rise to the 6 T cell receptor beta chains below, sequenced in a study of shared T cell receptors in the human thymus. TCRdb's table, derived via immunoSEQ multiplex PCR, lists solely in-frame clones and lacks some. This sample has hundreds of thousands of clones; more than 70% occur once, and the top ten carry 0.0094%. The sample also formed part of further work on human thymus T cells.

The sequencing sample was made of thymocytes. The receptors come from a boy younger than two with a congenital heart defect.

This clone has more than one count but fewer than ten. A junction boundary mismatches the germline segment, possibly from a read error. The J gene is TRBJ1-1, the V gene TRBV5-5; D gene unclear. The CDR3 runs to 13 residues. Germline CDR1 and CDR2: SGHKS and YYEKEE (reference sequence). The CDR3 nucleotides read TGTGCCAGCAGTTCGGAGGAAATCGATAATCGCCAATTT. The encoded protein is CASSSEEIDNRQF.

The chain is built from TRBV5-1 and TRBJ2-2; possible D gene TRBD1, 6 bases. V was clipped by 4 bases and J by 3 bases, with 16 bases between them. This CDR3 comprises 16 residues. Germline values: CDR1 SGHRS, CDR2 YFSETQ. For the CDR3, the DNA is TGCGCCAGCAGCCCTGGGGCAGGGGAGCACACCGGGGAGCTGTTTTTT. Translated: CASSPGAGEHTGELFF.

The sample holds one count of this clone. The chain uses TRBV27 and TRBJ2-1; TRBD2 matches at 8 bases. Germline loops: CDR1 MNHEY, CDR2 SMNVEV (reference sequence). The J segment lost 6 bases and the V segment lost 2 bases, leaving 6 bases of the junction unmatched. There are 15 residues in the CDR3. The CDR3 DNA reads TGTGCCAGCAGTTTAGGGGTAGCGGGGCCCAATGAGCAGTTCTTC. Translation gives CASSLGVAGPNEQFF.

DNA of the CDR3: TGTGCCAGCAGCCAAGGTCGACGGGAGGGCCCCTACAATGAGCAGTTCTTC. Residues: CASSQGRREGPYNEQFF. The rearrangement uses TRBV14 and TRBJ2-1; 8 bases line up with TRBD2. The length of the CDR3 is 17 residues. V gave up 1 base and J gave up 2 bases; unmatched junction bases: 7. Per the germline V gene, CDR1 is SGHDN and CDR2 is FVKESK.

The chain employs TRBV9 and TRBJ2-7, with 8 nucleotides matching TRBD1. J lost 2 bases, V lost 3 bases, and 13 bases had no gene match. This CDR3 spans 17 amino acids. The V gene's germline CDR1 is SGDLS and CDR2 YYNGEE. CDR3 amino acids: CASSGGQGRPGTYEQYF. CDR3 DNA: TGTGCCAGCAGCGGAGGACAGGGTCGGCCGGGCACCTACGAGCAGTACTTC.

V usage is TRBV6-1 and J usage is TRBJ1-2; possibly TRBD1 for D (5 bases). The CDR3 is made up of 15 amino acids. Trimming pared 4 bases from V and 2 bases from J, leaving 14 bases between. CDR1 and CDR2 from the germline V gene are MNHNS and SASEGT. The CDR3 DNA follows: TGTGCCAGCAGTGGATCAGGGTTCGAAAACTATGGCTACACCTTC. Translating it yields CASSGSGFENYGYTF.